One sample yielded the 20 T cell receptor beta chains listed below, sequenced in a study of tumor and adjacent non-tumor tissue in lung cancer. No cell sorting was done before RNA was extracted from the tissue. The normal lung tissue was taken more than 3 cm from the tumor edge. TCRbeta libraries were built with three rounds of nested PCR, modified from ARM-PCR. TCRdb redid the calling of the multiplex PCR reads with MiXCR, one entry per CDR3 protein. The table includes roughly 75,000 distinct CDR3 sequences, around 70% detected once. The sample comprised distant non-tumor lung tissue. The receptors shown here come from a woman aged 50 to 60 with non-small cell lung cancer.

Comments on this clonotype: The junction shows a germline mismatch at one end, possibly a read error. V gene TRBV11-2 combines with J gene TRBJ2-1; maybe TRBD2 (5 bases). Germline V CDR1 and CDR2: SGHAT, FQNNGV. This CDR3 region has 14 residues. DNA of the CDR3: TGTGTCAACAACTTCCTAGCCCAATACAGTGAGCAGTTCTTC. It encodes CVNNFLAQYSEQFF.

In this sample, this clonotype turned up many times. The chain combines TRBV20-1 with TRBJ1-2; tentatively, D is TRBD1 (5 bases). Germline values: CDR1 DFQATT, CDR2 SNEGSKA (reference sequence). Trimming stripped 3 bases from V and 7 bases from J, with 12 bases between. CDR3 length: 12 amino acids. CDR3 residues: CSASLGPTGYTF. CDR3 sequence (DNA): TGCAGTGCTAGCCTGGGACCGACTGGCTACACCTTC.

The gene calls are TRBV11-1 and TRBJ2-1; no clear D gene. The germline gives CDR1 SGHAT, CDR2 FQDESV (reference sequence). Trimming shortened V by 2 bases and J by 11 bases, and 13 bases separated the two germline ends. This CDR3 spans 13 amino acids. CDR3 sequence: CASSLPSLAKQFF. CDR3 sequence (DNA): TGTGCCAGCAGCTTACCTTCGCTGGCTAAGCAGTTCTTC.

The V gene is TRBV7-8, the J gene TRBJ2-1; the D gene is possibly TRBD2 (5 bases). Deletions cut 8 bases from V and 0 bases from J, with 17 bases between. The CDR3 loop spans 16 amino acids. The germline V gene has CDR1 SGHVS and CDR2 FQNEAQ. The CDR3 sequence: CASGSGAYSSYNEQFF. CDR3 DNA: TGTGCCAGCGGGAGCGGAGCCTATAGCTCCTACAATGAGCAGTTCTTC.

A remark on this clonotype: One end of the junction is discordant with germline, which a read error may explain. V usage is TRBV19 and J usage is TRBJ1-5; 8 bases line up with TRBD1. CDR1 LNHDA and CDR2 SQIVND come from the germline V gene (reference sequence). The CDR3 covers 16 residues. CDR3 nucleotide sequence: TGTGCCAGTAGAAATACAGGGGGGCTTGGCAATCAGCCCCGGCATTTT. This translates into CASRNTGGLGNQPRHF.

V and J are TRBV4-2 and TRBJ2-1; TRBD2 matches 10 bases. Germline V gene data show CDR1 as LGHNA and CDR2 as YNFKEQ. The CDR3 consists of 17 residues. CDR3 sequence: CVSSQDSASGSLYEQFF. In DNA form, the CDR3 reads TGTGTTAGCAGCCAAGATTCGGCTAGCGGGAGTTTATATGAGCAGTTCTTC.

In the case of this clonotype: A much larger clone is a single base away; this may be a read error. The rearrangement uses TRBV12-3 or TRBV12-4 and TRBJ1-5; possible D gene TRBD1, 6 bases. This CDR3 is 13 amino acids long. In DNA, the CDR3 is TGTACCAGCAGTTTTCCAGGGGAGCAGCCCCAGCATTTT. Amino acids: CTSSFPGEQPQHF.

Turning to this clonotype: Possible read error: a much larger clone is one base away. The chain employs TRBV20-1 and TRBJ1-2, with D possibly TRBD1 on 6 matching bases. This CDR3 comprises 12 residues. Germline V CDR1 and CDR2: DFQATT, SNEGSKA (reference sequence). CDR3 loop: CRATTGNYGYTF. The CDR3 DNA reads TGCAGAGCAACCACAGGGAACTATGGCTACACCTTC.

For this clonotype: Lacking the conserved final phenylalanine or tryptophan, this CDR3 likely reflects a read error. CDR3 nucleotides: TGTGCCAGCCGAGAAAACCCCTCGGGCAGGGTTAACACTGAAGCTTTCTCC. It encodes CASRENPSGRVNTEAFS. The rearrangement uses TRBV6-1 and TRBJ1-1; tentative D call: TRBD1 (5 bases). The CDR3 length is 17 residues. CDR1 is MNHNS and CDR2 is SASEGT in the germline V gene. V lost 8 bases and J 2 bases, leaving 24 bases between the germline ends.

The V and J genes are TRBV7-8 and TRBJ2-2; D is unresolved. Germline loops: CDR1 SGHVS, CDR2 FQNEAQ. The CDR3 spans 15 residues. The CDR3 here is CVSSSPAATTGELFF. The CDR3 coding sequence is TGTGTCAGTAGCTCACCGGCAGCGACCACCGGGGAGCTGTTTTTT.

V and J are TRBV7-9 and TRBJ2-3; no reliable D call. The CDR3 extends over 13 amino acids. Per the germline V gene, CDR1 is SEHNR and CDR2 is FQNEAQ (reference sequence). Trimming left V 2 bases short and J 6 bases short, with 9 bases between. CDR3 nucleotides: TGTGCCAGCAGCTTAAGGTCAATGGATACGCAGTATTTT. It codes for CASSLRSMDTQYF.

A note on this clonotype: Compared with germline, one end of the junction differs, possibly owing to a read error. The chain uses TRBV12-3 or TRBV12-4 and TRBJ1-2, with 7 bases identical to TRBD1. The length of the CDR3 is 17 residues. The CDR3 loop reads CTSRLRTGGAGAYGYTF. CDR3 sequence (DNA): TGTACCAGCAGGCTACGGACAGGCGGAGCCGGGGCATATGGCTACACCTTC.

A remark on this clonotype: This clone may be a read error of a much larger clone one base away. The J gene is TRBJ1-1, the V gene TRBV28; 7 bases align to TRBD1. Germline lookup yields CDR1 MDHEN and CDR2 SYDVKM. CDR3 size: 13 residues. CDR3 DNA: TGTGCCAGTCGACAGGGATTGAACACTGGAGCTTTCTTT. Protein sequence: CASRQGLNTGAFF.

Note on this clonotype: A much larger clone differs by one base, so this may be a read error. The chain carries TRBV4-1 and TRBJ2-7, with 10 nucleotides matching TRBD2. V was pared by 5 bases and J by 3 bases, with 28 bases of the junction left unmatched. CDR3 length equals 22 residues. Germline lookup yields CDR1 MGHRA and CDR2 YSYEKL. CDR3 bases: TGCGCCAGCAGCATAGCAGCGGGCTTAGTAGCGGGAGGATCGTTAGAGTACTACGAGCAGTACTTC. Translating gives CASSIAAGLVAGGSLEYYEQYF.

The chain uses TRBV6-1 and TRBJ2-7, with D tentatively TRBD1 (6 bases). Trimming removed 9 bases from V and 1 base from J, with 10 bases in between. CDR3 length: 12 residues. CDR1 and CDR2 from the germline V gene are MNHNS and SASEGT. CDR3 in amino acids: CASCGQSYEQYF. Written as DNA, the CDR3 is TGTGCCAGTTGTGGACAGTCCTACGAGCAGTACTTC.

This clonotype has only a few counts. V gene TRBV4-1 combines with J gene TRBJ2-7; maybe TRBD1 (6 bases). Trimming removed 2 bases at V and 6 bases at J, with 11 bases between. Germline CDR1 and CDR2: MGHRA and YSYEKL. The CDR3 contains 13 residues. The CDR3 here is CASSQSTGSEQYF. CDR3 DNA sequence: TGCGCCAGCAGCCAATCCACAGGGAGCGAGCAGTACTTC.

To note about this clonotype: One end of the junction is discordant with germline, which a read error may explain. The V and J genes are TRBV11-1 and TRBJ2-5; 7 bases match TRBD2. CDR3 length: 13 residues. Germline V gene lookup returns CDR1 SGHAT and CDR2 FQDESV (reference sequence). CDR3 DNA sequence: TGTACCAGCACCGAGGGGACTATCGAGACCCAGTACTTC. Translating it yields CTSTEGTIETQYF.

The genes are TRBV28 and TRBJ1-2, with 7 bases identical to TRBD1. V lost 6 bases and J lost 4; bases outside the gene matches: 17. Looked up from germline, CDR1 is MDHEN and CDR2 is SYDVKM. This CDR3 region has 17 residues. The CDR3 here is CASSNPVQGLPTYGYTF. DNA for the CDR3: TGTGCCAGCAGCAACCCCGTACAGGGGCTGCCCACCTATGGCTACACCTTC.

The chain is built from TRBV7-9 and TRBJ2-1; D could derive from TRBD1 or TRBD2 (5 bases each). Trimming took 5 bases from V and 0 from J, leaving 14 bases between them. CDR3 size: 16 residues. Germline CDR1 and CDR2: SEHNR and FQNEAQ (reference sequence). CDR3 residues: CASSPSGTSSYNEQFF. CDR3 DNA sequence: TGTGCCAGCAGCCCCTCCGGGACGAGCTCCTACAATGAGCAGTTCTTC. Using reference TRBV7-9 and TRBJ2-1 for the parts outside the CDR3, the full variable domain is DTGVSQNPRHKITKRGQNVTFRCDPISEHNRLYWYRQTLGQGPEFLTYFQNEAQLEKSRLLSDRFSAERPKGSFSTLEIQRTEQGDSAMYLCASSPSGTSSYNEQFFGPGTRLTVL.

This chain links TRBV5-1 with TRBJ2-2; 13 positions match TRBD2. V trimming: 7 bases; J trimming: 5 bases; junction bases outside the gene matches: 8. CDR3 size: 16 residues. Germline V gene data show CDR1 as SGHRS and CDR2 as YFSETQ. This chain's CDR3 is CASCGGTSGTTGELFF. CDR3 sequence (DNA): TGCGCCAGCTGCGGCGGGACTAGCGGGACTACCGGGGAGCTGTTTTTT.